The 4 T cell receptor beta chains below come from one sample, sequenced in a study of blood T cell repertoires in COVID-19. Some clones are missing from TCRdb's copy, which holds only in-frame ones; the method was immunoSEQ multiplex PCR. The sample shows some 150,000 clones, roughly 84% of them seen only once. Sequencing was done on a sample of peripheral blood. The receptors were sampled from a woman between 50 and 59 years old in a cohort sampled during active or convalescent COVID-19.

The CDR3 DNA reads as TGTGCCATCAGTGAGTCACTGGCAGGGGGCAATCAGCCCCAGCATTTT. Its translation: CAISESLAGGNQPQHF. The rearrangement links TRBV10-3 to TRBJ1-5; D perhaps matches TRBD1 (6 bases). Trimming cost V 0 bases and J 2 bases, with 11 bases left between them. Per germline, CDR1 ENHRY and CDR2 SYGVKD. This CDR3 comprises 16 residues.

The V and J genes are TRBV27 and TRBJ1-1, with TRBD1 identical over 9 bases. The germline gives CDR1 MNHEY, CDR2 SMNVEV (reference sequence). V lost 5 bases, J lost 1 base, and 8 bases stayed unmatched. This CDR3 region has 16 residues. The CDR3, as DNA: TGTGCCAGCAGTCTCACAGGGGGCCTACCGAACACTGAAGCTTTCTTT. Translated, it gives CASSLTGGLPNTEAFF.

The chain links TRBV4-1 to TRBJ1-2, with D possibly TRBD1 on 5 matching bases. Trimming cost V 1 base and J 8 bases, with 23 bases left between them. CDR1 MGHRA and CDR2 YSYEKL come from the germline V gene. The CDR3 is 17 amino acids. Here the CDR3 reads CASSQARDGTRAGGYTF. DNA of the CDR3: TGCGCCAGCAGCCAAGCCCGGGACGGGACCCGGGCGGGAGGCTACACCTTC.

The V call is TRBV2, the J call TRBJ1-5, with 8 positions matching TRBD1. CDR1 SNHLY and CDR2 FYNNEI come from the germline V gene. The CDR3 is made up of 15 amino acids. V lost 2 bases, J lost 11 bases, and 11 bases stayed unmatched. The CDR3 here is CASSEMGQASGSQHF. The CDR3 DNA sequence: TGTGCCAGCAGTGAAATGGGACAGGCTTCGGGGTCCCAGCATTTT.